This note documents a single T cell receptor beta chain sequence. Its antigen is unknown. The CDR3 has 13 amino acids. V was trimmed by 3 bases and J by 0 bases, leaving 8 bases between them. Germline lookup yields CDR1 SQVTM and CDR2 ANQGSEA. Primed by a sample-barcoded 5' primer and a J-beta primer mix, a second PCR proceeded for 7 to 11 cycles. Every single cDNA molecule received a tag from a template-switch adaptor with 12 random nucleotides. TCRdb called the 5' RACE reads again in MiXCR, with one record for every CDR3 protein. Seen here are over 700,000 distinct CDR3 sequences, just under 25% observed once, and the top ten hold just under 9.5%. The data are from a study of blood T cells in healthy people across ages. Study-wide results and limits: It was held that diversity estimates obtained from one million T cells represented underestimates.

The data were also submitted as part of a second study, on T cells of mothers and their children.

This receptor was taken from a boy aged 10-17 years in good health. The chain employs TRBV29-1 and TRBJ1-1, with no clear D. Sample: blood. The CDR3 sequence is CSVEDGLNTEAFF. The CDR3 DNA reads as TGCAGCGTTGAGGACGGGCTGAACACTGAAGCTTTCTTT.